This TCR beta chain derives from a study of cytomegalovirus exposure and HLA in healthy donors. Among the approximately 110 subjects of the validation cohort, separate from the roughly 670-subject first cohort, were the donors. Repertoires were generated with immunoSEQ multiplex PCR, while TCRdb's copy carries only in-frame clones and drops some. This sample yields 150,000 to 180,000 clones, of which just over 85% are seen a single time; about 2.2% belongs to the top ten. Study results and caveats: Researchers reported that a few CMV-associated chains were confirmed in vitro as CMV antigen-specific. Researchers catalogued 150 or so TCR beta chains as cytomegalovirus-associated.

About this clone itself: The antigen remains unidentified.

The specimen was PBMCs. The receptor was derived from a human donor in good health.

CDR3 DNA: TGTGCCAGCAGTTTAAGAGGGTTCTCTGGGGCCAACGTCCTGACTTTC. This sequence encodes CASSLRGFSGANVLTF. V usage is TRBV28 and J usage is TRBJ2-6, with D possibly matching TRBD2 (5 bases). There are 16 residues in the CDR3. Looked up from germline, CDR1 is MDHEN and CDR2 is SYDVKM. Trimming left V 2 bases short and J 0 bases short, with 8 bases between.